This T cell receptor (beta chain) came from a study of T cell clonotyping in hematopoietic cell transplantation. Overall study: Recipients' pretransplant samples followed cytoreduction. Findings and limits, study-wide: CD4 and CD8 repertoire contributions could not be separated without sorting. Broader posttransplant TCR repertoire diversity was predicted by graft donor and pretransplant recipient Inverse Simpson Index values.

Libraries were prepared by immunoSEQ multiplex PCR; TCRdb keeps only in-frame clonotypes and omits some of them. The data hold roughly 30,000 clones, with under 95% observed a single time. Comment on this clone: The antigen is undetermined.

Sample time point: recipient sample about 28 days before transplant, after cytoreduction. Recipient blood drawn about 28 days pretransplant and days 30, 100, 180 after. The CDR3 runs to 14 residues. J gave up 6 bases and V 5 bases, and 6 bases lay outside the gene matches. Germline CDR1 is LNHDA and CDR2 is SQIVND (reference sequence). Sequenced here: peripheral blood mononuclear cells, sampled before stem cell transplant. The chain couples TRBV19 to TRBJ2-7, with TRBD1 matching over 11 bases. This TCR derives from a man aged 45-65 years with acute myeloid leukemia. Some clones in this sample may be carry-over from other donors' samples. The CDR3 here is CASSPRTGGSEQYF. CDR3 sequence (DNA): TGTGCCAGTAGTCCTAGGACAGGGGGCTCCGAGCAGTACTTC.